A selection of T cell receptor beta chains follows, all from one sample in a study of blood T cell repertoires in COVID-19. Data came from immunoSEQ multiplex PCR; TCRdb stores just in-frame clones and leaves some out. The data hold a few hundred thousand clones, with around 88% observed a single time. Sequencing used peripheral blood. These TCRs come from a man aged 25 to 40 with acute or convalescent COVID-19. Both conserved end residues are part of each CDR3. The D gene is left open where the match is weak. Clone size, where shown, is once, few, many, or a class for clones that have expanded.

clone_size j_call d_call v_call cdr3_aa cdr3_nt
few TRBJ2-7 TRBD1 TRBV5-6 CASSFRVTGGDEQYF TGTGCCAGCAGCTTTCGAGTGACAGGGGGCGACGAGCAGTACTTC
. TRBJ2-5 . TRBV20-1 CSAAGRETQYF TGCAGTGCTGCGGGAAGGGAGACCCAGTACTTC
. TRBJ2-2 . TRBV7-9 CASSLSGGELFF TGTGCCAGCAGCTTATCAGGCGGGGAGCTGTTTTTT
. TRBJ2-2 . TRBV7-9 CASSLVGDTGELFF TGTGCCAGCAGCTTAGTAGGGGACACCGGGGAGCTGTTTTTT
. TRBJ1-2 . TRBV27 CASRKTGQANYGYTF TGTGCCAGCAGAAAAACAGGCCAAGCTAACTATGGCTACACCTTC
. TRBJ2-4 . TRBV28 CASTPIQGSNIQYF TGTGCCAGCACCCCGATCCAGGGGTCAAACATTCAGTACTTC
. TRBJ2-2 TRBD2 TRBV4-2 CASGDSGRDTGELFF TGTGCCAGCGGCGACAGCGGGAGAGACACCGGGGAGCTGTTTTTT
. TRBJ1-3 . TRBV5-1 CASSGQYGNTIYF TGCGCCAGCAGCGGACAGTATGGAAACACCATATATTTT
. TRBJ1-1 TRBD1 TRBV3-1/TRBV3-2 CASSQGQGSTEAFF TGTGCCAGCAGCCAAGGACAGGGGTCCACTGAAGCTTTCTTT
. TRBJ2-2 . TRBV27 CASSLSSGLGELFF TGTGCCAGCAGTCTGTCGAGCGGGCTCGGGGAGCTGTTTTTT
. TRBJ2-1 TRBD2 TRBV25-1 CASSDRTSGSQQFF TGTGCCAGCAGTGATCGGACTAGCGGTTCCCAACAGTTCTTC
. TRBJ2-7 TRBD2 TRBV6-5 CASSYGASGNYEQYF TGTGCCAGCAGTTACGGGGCTAGCGGGAACTACGAGCAGTACTTC
. TRBJ2-1 . TRBV5-1 CASSSQMEQFF TGCGCCAGCAGCTCACAAATGGAGCAGTTCTTC
. TRBJ1-1 TRBD1 TRBV7-9 CASSLGRPGTVETEAFF TGTGCCAGCAGCTTAGGTCGCCCCGGGACAGTGGAAACTGAAGCTTTCTTT
. TRBJ2-1 TRBD2 TRBV9 CASSVVLAGRDEQFF TGTGCCAGCAGCGTAGTACTAGCGGGAAGGGATGAGCAGTTCTTC
. TRBJ1-1 TRBD1 TRBV19 CASIPPGQGRTEAFF TGTGCCAGTATCCCCCCCGGACAGGGAAGGACTGAAGCTTTCTTT
. TRBJ2-7 . TRBV5-6 CASSLTGSAEQYF TGTGCCAGCAGCTTAACAGGGAGCGCCGAGCAGTACTTC
. TRBJ2-1 TRBD2 TRBV7-8 CASSSPSGGILVNEQFF TGTGCCAGCAGCTCGCCTAGCGGGGGGATCTTAGTCAATGAGCAGTTCTTC
. TRBJ1-3 . TRBV19 CASSRGGSGNTIYF TGTGCCAGTAGTCGGGGGGGCTCTGGAAACACCATATATTTT
few TRBJ1-3 . TRBV2 CASSAAGNTIYF TGTGCCAGCAGTGCAGCTGGAAACACCATATATTTT
once TRBJ1-2 . TRBV5-1 CASSPRGGYYGYTF TGCGCCAGCAGTCCCAGGGGAGGGTACTATGGCTACACCTTC
. TRBJ2-3 TRBD2 TRBV11-3 CASSPGLAGGPGTQYF TGTGCCAGCAGCCCCGGGCTAGCGGGAGGCCCCGGGACGCAGTATTTT
. TRBJ2-3 TRBD1 TRBV4-1 CASSNQGTGGVSDTQYF TGCGCCAGCAGCAACCAAGGGACAGGGGGCGTTTCAGATACGCAGTATTTT
. TRBJ2-5 . TRBV18 CASSPYGTHQETQYF TGTGCCAGCTCACCCTACGGGACACACCAAGAGACCCAGTACTTC
. TRBJ1-2 . TRBV11-1 CASSESLVYGYTF TGTGCCAGCAGCGAATCTCTAGTCTATGGCTACACCTTC
. TRBJ1-3 TRBD1 TRBV7-9 CASSSDRAPSGNTIYF TGTGCCAGCAGCTCGGACAGGGCCCCGTCTGGAAACACCATATATTTT
. TRBJ2-7 TRBD1 TRBV30 CAWSGTGDSYEQYF TGTGCCTGGAGTGGGACAGGGGACTCCTACGAGCAGTACTTC
. TRBJ2-1 . TRBV19 CASSIGGYEQFF TGTGCCAGTAGTATAGGGGGCTATGAGCAGTTCTTC
once TRBJ2-2 . TRBV6-5 CASSYLQSTGELFF TGTGCCAGCAGTTACTTACAGAGCACCGGGGAGCTGTTTTTT
once TRBJ1-6 TRBD1 TRBV6-5 CASSFLDRNSPLHF TGTGCCAGCAGTTTCCTGGACAGGAATTCACCCCTCCACTTT
. TRBJ1-4 . TRBV7-9 CASSPGGGPGEKLFF TGTGCCAGCAGCCCGGGCGGGGGGCCGGGTGAAAAACTGTTTTTT
. TRBJ2-3 . TRBV9 CASSVKSSEAVTQYF TGTGCCAGCAGCGTAAAATCGAGCGAGGCGGTTACGCAGTATTTT
. TRBJ1-2 . TRBV6-5 CASSYGPGGYGYTF TGTGCCAGCAGTTACGGGCCCGGAGGGTATGGCTACACCTTC
. TRBJ2-7 . TRBV18 CASSPLAGERAYEQYF TGTGCCAGCTCACCCCTAGCCGGAGAGAGGGCCTACGAGCAGTACTTC
once TRBJ2-2 TRBD2 TRBV19 CASSFKTSGSSTGELFF TGTGCCAGTAGTTTCAAGACTAGCGGGAGCAGTACCGGGGAGCTGTTTTTT
. TRBJ2-5 TRBD2 TRBV12-3/TRBV12-4 CATTAGWVETQYF TGTGCCACCACAGCGGGGTGGGTAGAGACCCAGTACTTC
once TRBJ2-4 . TRBV6-5 CASSYSITRKNIQYF TGTGCCAGCAGTTACTCGATAACGAGGAAAAACATTCAGTACTTC
. TRBJ1-1 . TRBV11-2 CASSFSSTSMNTEAFF TGTGCCAGCAGCTTTAGTAGCACGAGTATGAACACTGAAGCTTTCTTT
. TRBJ1-5 . TRBV19 CASMAGVGQPQHF TGTGCATCCATGGCAGGGGTGGGTCAGCCCCAGCATTTT
few TRBJ2-7 TRBD2 TRBV5-1 CASSIGTSGGYYEQYF TGCGCCAGCAGCATCGGGACTAGCGGGGGGTACTACGAGCAGTACTTC
. TRBJ2-1 . TRBV5-8 CARVPPGTYNEQFF TGTGCCAGGGTCCCCCCAGGGACTTACAATGAGCAGTTCTTC
. TRBJ2-1 . TRBV28 CASSPLEGQKQFF TGTGCCAGCAGTCCCTTGGAGGGACAGAAGCAGTTCTTC
. TRBJ1-1 . TRBV7-8 CASSFGNTEAFF TGTGCCAGCAGCTTCGGGAACACTGAAGCTTTCTTT
. TRBJ1-4 . TRBV3-1/TRBV3-2 CASSRDIDLKGEKLFF TGTGCCAGCAGTCGGGACATCGACCTCAAGGGTGAAAAACTGTTTTTT
. TRBJ2-1 TRBD2 TRBV24-1 CATSASGNNEQFF TGTGCCACCAGTGCCAGCGGGAACAATGAGCAGTTCTTC
. TRBJ2-5 TRBD2 TRBV5-4 CASSPGLAVMAETQYF TGTGCCAGCAGCCCAGGACTAGCGGTTATGGCAGAGACCCAGTACTTC
. TRBJ1-4 . TRBV7-8 CASSHSAFRREGKNEKLFF TGTGCCAGCAGCCACAGCGCCTTCCGTCGGGAGGGGAAAAATGAAAAACTGTTTTTT
. TRBJ1-2 . TRBV7-9 CASSLQGMRAYGYTF TGTGCCAGCAGCTTGCAGGGGATGAGGGCCTATGGCTACACCTTC
once TRBJ1-3 . TRBV28 CASSFQDRGNTIYF TGTGCCAGCAGTTTCCAGGACAGAGGAAACACCATATATTTT
. TRBJ1-2 TRBD1 TRBV19 CASSMVPGQVFNYGYTF TGTGCCAGTAGTATGGTCCCGGGACAGGTTTTTAACTATGGCTACACCTTC
. TRBJ2-3 . TRBV7-9 CASSLNGHLSTDTQYF TGTGCCAGCAGCTTAAACGGACACCTTAGCACAGATACGCAGTATTTT
. TRBJ1-6 TRBD1 TRBV19 CASQGQLTRGSYNSPLHF TGTGCCAGCCAGGGACAGCTTACACGGGGCTCCTATAATTCACCCCTCCACTTT
. TRBJ1-1 . TRBV3-1/TRBV3-2 CASSQVAKGRKWNTEAFF TGTGCCAGCAGCCAAGTTGCTAAGGGGCGAAAATGGAACACTGAAGCTTTCTTT
once TRBJ2-5 . TRBV6-5 CASRPGQTYQETQYF TGTGCCAGCAGGCCGGGACAAACGTACCAAGAGACCCAGTACTTC
. TRBJ1-4 . TRBV15 CATSITGLTNEKLFF TGTGCCACCAGCATTACAGGGCTGACTAATGAAAAACTGTTTTTT
. TRBJ2-1 TRBD2 TRBV27 CASSFLPGLAGGVDNEQFF TGTGCCAGCAGTTTTCTCCCTGGACTAGCGGGAGGGGTGGACAATGAGCAGTTCTTC
. TRBJ1-6 TRBD1 TRBV5-1 CASSRQGAGSPLHF TGCGCCAGCAGCCGACAGGGAGCAGGGTCACCCCTCCACTTT
. TRBJ2-3 . TRBV2 CASFRFLYTDTQYF TGTGCCAGCTTCAGGTTTTTATACACAGATACGCAGTATTTT